A single sample is the source of the 5 T cell receptor beta chains below, sequenced in a study of OX40 agonist ivuxolimab in advanced cancers. Profiling relied on immunoSEQ multiplex PCR, and the TCRdb table lists in-frame clones only, not all of them. Here the sample spans about 59,000 clones, 75% to 95% being singletons. Sequences were derived from CD4+ or CD8+ T cells sorted from blood, sampled in a trial of the OX40 agonist ivuxolimab. All receptors derive from an adult with an advanced solid tumor such as melanoma, head and neck, liver or kidney cancer.

This rearrangement joins TRBV6-5 to TRBJ1-2, with D perhaps TRBD1 (5 bases). The CDR3 spans 15 residues. Germline CDR1 reads MNHEY; CDR2 reads SVGAGI. The germline V and J ends were trimmed by 4 bases and 6 bases, with 18 bases remaining between them. The CDR3 DNA follows: TGTGCCAGCAGTTGGTATCAGGGTGCTCTGGATGGCTACACCTTC. Amino acids: CASSWYQGALDGYTF.

CDR3 protein: CASRGGGHEQYF. The DNA of the CDR3 is TGCGCCAGCAGGGGGGGCGGCCACGAGCAGTACTTC. The chain combines TRBV4-1 with TRBJ2-7; D may match TRBD1 or TRBD2 (6 bases each). Trimming stripped 6 bases from V and 5 bases from J, with 11 bases between. Germline V gene sequence: CDR1 MGHRA, CDR2 YSYEKL. The CDR3 spans 12 residues.

CDR3 in DNA: TGTGCCAGCACCCCGGGACAGTGGGGCACAGATACGCAGTATTTT. The encoded protein is CASTPGQWGTDTQYF. The gene calls are TRBV28 and TRBJ2-3, with 7 bases identical to TRBD1. Germline V gives CDR1 MDHEN, CDR2 SYDVKM. The CDR3 extends over 15 amino acids. Trimming at V came to 7 bases and at J to 1 base, leaving 8 bases not matched to a gene.

The chain has TRBV6-5 and TRBJ2-7, with 9 bases matching TRBD2. CDR3 length: 15 amino acids. V dropped 2 bases and J dropped 3; count of bases not matched to a gene: 5. Germline V gives CDR1 MNHEY, CDR2 SVGAGI. CDR3 in amino acids: CASSYGASGIYEQYF. The CDR3 DNA reads as TGTGCCAGCAGTTACGGGGCTAGCGGGATCTACGAGCAGTACTTC.

This chain uses TRBV7-6 with TRBJ2-1; D is tentatively TRBD1 or TRBD2 (5 bases each). V dropped 2 bases and J dropped 4 bases, with 12 bases sitting between them. The CDR3 totals 15 residues. The germline V gene encodes CDR1 SGHVS and CDR2 FNYEAQ. In nucleotides, the CDR3 is TGTGCCAGCAGCTTAACCTTCGAGGGGTACAATGAGCAGTTCTTC. Translation gives CASSLTFEGYNEQFF.